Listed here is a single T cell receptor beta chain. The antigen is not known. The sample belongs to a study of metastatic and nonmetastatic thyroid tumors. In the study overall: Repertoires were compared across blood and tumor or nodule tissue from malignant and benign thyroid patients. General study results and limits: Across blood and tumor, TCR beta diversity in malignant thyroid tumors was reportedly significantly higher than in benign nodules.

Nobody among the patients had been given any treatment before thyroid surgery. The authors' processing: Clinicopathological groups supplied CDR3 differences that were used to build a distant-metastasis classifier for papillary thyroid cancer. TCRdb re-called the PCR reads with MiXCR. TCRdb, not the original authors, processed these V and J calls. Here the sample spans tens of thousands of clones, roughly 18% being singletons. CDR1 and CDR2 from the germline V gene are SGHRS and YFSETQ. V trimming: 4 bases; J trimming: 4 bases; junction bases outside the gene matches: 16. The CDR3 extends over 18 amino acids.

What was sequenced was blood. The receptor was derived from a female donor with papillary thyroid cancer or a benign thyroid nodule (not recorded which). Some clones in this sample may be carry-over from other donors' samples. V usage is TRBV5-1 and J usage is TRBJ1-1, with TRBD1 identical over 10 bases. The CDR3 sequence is CASSPLALGTGVFTEAFF. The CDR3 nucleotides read TGCGCCAGCAGCCCCTTGGCCCTCGGGACAGGGGTGTTCACTGAAGCTTTCTTT.